These 26 T cell receptor beta chains share one sample of origin, sequenced in a study of blood T cell repertoires in COVID-19. Only in-frame clones appear in the TCRdb table, and some are missing; sequencing was by immunoSEQ multiplex PCR. The sample shows around 200,000 clones, roughly 87% of them seen only once. Sequencing was done on a sample of PBMCs or T cells enriched from blood (not recorded which). The receptors shown here come from a woman between 35 and 50 years old with acute COVID-19.

This clone appeared once. This CDR3 is CASGHRDLHGYTF. The CDR3 DNA sequence: TGTGCCTCTGGTCACAGGGACCTTCATGGCTACACCTTC. The V gene is TRBV7-2, the J gene TRBJ1-2; weak D call: TRBD1 (6 bases). The CDR3 is made up of 13 amino acids. The V gene's germline CDR1 is SGHTA and CDR2 FQGNSA. Trimming stripped 11 bases from V and 6 bases from J, with 19 bases between.

The rearrangement joins TRBV21-1 to TRBJ2-1; TRBD1 is the table's D call and was not checked against the DNA. TRBV21-1 is labeled a pseudogene. This CDR3 is built from 15 residues. The CDR3 is CASSGRAGSRNEQFF. The CDR3 DNA reads TGTGCCAGCAGCGGTAGGGCAGGGTCCCGCAATGAGCAGTTCTTC.

The chain carries TRBV7-9 and TRBJ2-7, with TRBD1 matching 7 bases. CDR1 SEHNR and CDR2 FQNEAQ come from the germline V gene (reference sequence). Unmatched junction bases numbered 7, after V lost 0 bases and J lost 5 bases. This CDR3 is built from 15 residues. CDR3 in amino acids: CASSLALGQAHEQYF. CDR3 bases: TGTGCCAGCAGCTTAGCCCTCGGACAGGCCCACGAGCAGTACTTC.

J is TRBJ2-5 and V is TRBV5-5; 10 positions agree with TRBD1. V was pared by 4 bases and J by 4 bases, with 10 bases of the junction left unmatched. The CDR3 runs to 16 residues. Germline V lookup: CDR1 SGHKS, CDR2 YYEKEE (reference sequence). CDR3: CASSPFGTGAAETQYF. DNA for the CDR3: TGTGCCAGCAGCCCCTTCGGGACAGGGGCTGCAGAGACCCAGTACTTC.

The chain combines TRBV7-9 with TRBJ2-2; D not certain. Germline loops: CDR1 SEHNR, CDR2 FQNEAQ (reference sequence). Trimming removed 5 bases at V and 5 bases at J, with 3 bases between. The CDR3 contains 11 residues. CDR3 in amino acids: CASSQTGELFF. The DNA for the CDR3 is TGTGCCAGCAGCCAAACCGGGGAGCTGTTTTTT.

This clone has just one count. This chain uses TRBV3-1 (or the pseudogene TRBV3-2) with TRBJ1-4; D not resolved. The germline V and J ends were trimmed by 4 bases and 3 bases, with 12 bases remaining between them. CDR1 and CDR2 (germline): LGHDT, YNNKEL (reference sequence). The CDR3 runs 15 residues. The CDR3 DNA follows: TGTGCCAGCAGCCCCCCTGATAGTCCTAATGAAAAACTGTTTTTT. Its protein is CASSPPDSPNEKLFF.

This clone appeared once. This chain joins TRBV24-1 and TRBJ2-3; D is possibly TRBD1 (6 bases). The V and J ends lost 11 bases and 2 bases respectively, with 19 bases between them. The CDR3 covers 15 residues. CDR1 KGHDR and CDR2 SFDVKD come from the germline V gene. The CDR3 here is CAISQGLGPTDTQYF. Written as DNA, the CDR3 is TGTGCCATATCACAGGGTCTTGGTCCCACAGATACGCAGTATTTT.

The table lists this clone with a count of one. The chain has TRBV2 and TRBJ2-2; weak D call: TRBD1 (6 bases). The CDR3 has 14 amino acids. The V end was cut by 6 bases, the J end by 4 bases, with 12 bases between. Germline V gives CDR1 SNHLY, CDR2 FYNNEI. CDR3 in DNA: TGTGCCAGCAGAGACGAGGGGGTCACCGGGGAGCTGTTTTTT. Amino acids: CASRDEGVTGELFF.

This chain joins TRBV28 and TRBJ1-1; D possibly corresponds to TRBD1 (5 bases). Between the trimmed V and J ends, which lost 7 bases and 5 bases, there was a span of 17 bases. The CDR3 has 14 residues. Germline V CDR1 and CDR2: MDHEN, SYDVKM. CDR3 DNA sequence: TGTGCCAGCAAAGGGGTGGAGGGATATACTGAAGCTTTCTTT. Protein product: CASKGVEGYTEAFF.

In DNA, the CDR3 is TGTGCCAGCAGCTTAGATCCGGGAGGCACAGATACGCAGTATTTT. Translated: CASSLDPGGTDTQYF. This chain links TRBV7-2 with TRBJ2-3; weak D call: TRBD2 (6 bases). Germline V gene lookup returns CDR1 SGHTA and CDR2 FQGNSA. V lost 1 base to trimming and J lost 1 base, with 9 bases between them. The CDR3 extends over 15 amino acids.

As for this clone: Other DNA sequences in this sample translate to the same CDR3. The chain uses TRBV6-5 and TRBJ2-7; TRBD1 agrees at 7 bases. The germline V gene has CDR1 MNHEY and CDR2 SVGAGI. There are 12 residues in the CDR3. V gave up 5 bases and J gave up 3 bases; unmatched junction bases: 1. This CDR3 is CASSRQGYEQYF. The CDR3 bases are TGTGCCAGCAGTCGACAGGGCTACGAGCAGTACTTC.

The CDR3 sequence: CASSLVIAASNTGELFF. The CDR3 region has the DNA TGCGCCAGCAGCTTGGTAATAGCGGCTTCTAACACCGGGGAGCTGTTTTTT. This rearrangement joins TRBV5-1 to TRBJ2-2; possible D gene TRBD2, 6 bases. The CDR3 consists of 17 residues. Per germline, CDR1 SGHRS and CDR2 YFSETQ. The V end was cut by 0 bases, the J end by 2 bases, with 14 bases between.

V is TRBV4-1 and J is TRBJ1-3; TRBD1 might be the D (5 bases). Trimming took 1 base from V and 0 from J, leaving 10 bases between them. Germline CDR1 reads MGHRA; CDR2 reads YSYEKL. This CDR3 comprises 16 residues. The CDR3 protein is CASSQGLQGSGNTIYF. The CDR3 nucleotides read TGCGCCAGCAGCCAAGGTCTGCAGGGCTCTGGAAACACCATATATTTT.

V usage is TRBV5-1 and J usage is TRBJ1-2; the D is unclear. Per germline, CDR1 SGHRS and CDR2 YFSETQ. Trimming removed 0 bases from V and 1 base from J, with 10 bases in between. CDR3 size: 15 residues. The chain's CDR3 is CASSLGDSDNYGYTF. Here the CDR3 DNA reads TGCGCCAGCAGCTTGGGTGACTCGGATAACTATGGCTACACCTTC.

The chain uses TRBV3-1 (or the pseudogene TRBV3-2) and TRBJ1-2, with TRBD1 matching 9 bases. The V gene end was trimmed by 2 bases and the J gene end by 8 bases; junction bases not matched to a gene: 9. The CDR3 sequence is 15 residues long. The germline CDR1 and CDR2 sequences are LGHDT and YNNKEL (reference sequence). CDR3 amino acids: CASSQPPGQGEGYTF. As DNA, the CDR3 is TGTGCCAGCAGCCAACCCCCGGGACAGGGAGAAGGCTACACCTTC.

The CDR3 coding sequence is TGTGCCAGCAGTTTATCAGGACAGCGTTATGGCTACACCTTC. This translates into CASSLSGQRYGYTF. The chain carries TRBV27 and TRBJ1-2; possibly TRBD1 for D (6 bases). This CDR3 is 14 amino acids long. Trimming stripped 0 bases from V and 5 bases from J, with 10 bases between. Germline lookup yields CDR1 MNHEY and CDR2 SMNVEV (reference sequence).

The chain links TRBV10-3 to TRBJ1-2, with D hard to call. The CDR3 is made up of 12 amino acids. The germline V and J ends were trimmed by 2 bases and 8 bases, with 9 bases remaining between them. Germline V gene lookup returns CDR1 ENHRY and CDR2 SYGVKD. CDR3 residues: CAISEGGIGYTF. CDR3 bases: TGTGCCATCAGTGAGGGCGGAATCGGCTACACCTTC.

J is TRBJ1-5 and V is TRBV6-5; 9 nucleotides match TRBD1. V gave up 4 bases and J gave up 6 bases; unmatched junction bases: 7. The CDR3 covers 15 residues. CDR1 is MNHEY and CDR2 is SVGAGI in the germline V gene. CDR3 residues: CASSSDRGGIQPQHF. DNA for the CDR3: TGTGCCAGCAGTTCGGACAGGGGAGGCATTCAGCCCCAGCATTTT.

V gene TRBV7-2 combines with J gene TRBJ2-1; 8 nucleotides align to TRBD2. Germline V CDR1 and CDR2: SGHTA, FQGNSA. The CDR3 has 16 residues. V shed 3 bases and J 0 bases; nucleotides not matched to a gene: 4. The CDR3 DNA reads TGTGCCAGCAGCTTGTCGGGGGGGGGCTCCTACAATGAGCAGTTCTTC. Protein product: CASSLSGGGSYNEQFF.

The chain couples TRBV7-2 to TRBJ2-1, with 7 positions matching TRBD1. The CDR3 contains 17 residues. J gave up 0 bases and V 4 bases, and 9 bases lay outside the gene matches. CDR1 SGHTA and CDR2 FQGNSA come from the germline V gene. Here the CDR3 reads CASSSISGGSSYNEQFF. CDR3 DNA: TGTGCCAGCAGCTCAATCTCAGGGGGTAGCTCCTACAATGAGCAGTTCTTC.

The chain has TRBV2 and TRBJ2-7, with a weak D call TRBD2 (7 bases). The germline V gene encodes CDR1 SNHLY and CDR2 FYNNEI. The V end lost 9 bases, the J end lost 3 bases, and 15 bases lay between the germline ends. The CDR3 consists of 13 residues. For the CDR3, the DNA is TGTGCCAGAGGGGGGGCTACCCTCTACGAGCAGTACTTC. Translation: CARGGATLYEQYF.

The rearrangement links TRBV10-2 to TRBJ2-5; TRBD1 might be the D (5 bases). Germline V gives CDR1 WSHSY, CDR2 SAAADI. This CDR3 spans 13 amino acids. V lost 6 bases to trimming and J lost 4 bases, with 12 bases between them. The CDR3 protein is CASRLRVGETQYF. The CDR3 DNA sequence: TGCGCCAGCAGGCTCAGGGTAGGAGAGACCCAGTACTTC.

This clone was found once. The J gene is TRBJ2-3, the V gene TRBV5-6; TRBD2 matches 9 bases. CDR1 and CDR2 (germline): SGHDT, YYEEEE. The CDR3 extends over 17 amino acids. With V trimmed by 0 bases and J by 2 bases, 7 bases remained unmatched. CDR3 sequence reads: CASSLARGGRFTDTQYF. CDR3 sequence (DNA): TGTGCCAGCAGCTTGGCGCGGGGGGGCCGATTCACAGATACGCAGTATTTT. Combining the CDR3 with reference TRBV5-6 and TRBJ2-3 gives the whole variable domain DAGVTQSPTHLIKTRGQQVTLRCSPKSGHDTVSWYQQALGQGPQFIFQYYEEEERQRGNFPDRFSGHQFPNYSSELNVNALLLGDSALYLCASSLARGGRFTDTQYFGPGTRLTVL.

Here the CDR3 reads CASSNIRQTLAKNIQYF. Here the CDR3 DNA reads TGCGCCAGCAGTAACATCCGACAGACTTTAGCCAAAAACATTCAGTACTTC. The V gene is TRBV10-2, the J gene TRBJ2-4; TRBD1 might be the D (5 bases). Trimming removed 5 bases from V and 0 bases from J, with 17 bases in between. The CDR3 is made up of 17 amino acids. Germline CDR1 WSHSY, CDR2 SAAADI.

V is TRBV24-1 and J is TRBJ1-2, with 8 bases matching TRBD1. V lost 2 bases, J lost 6 bases, and 4 bases stayed unmatched. Germline CDR1 KGHDR, CDR2 SFDVKD. This CDR3 has 14 amino acids. CDR3 DNA sequence: TGTGCCACCAGTGATTCCTCGGACAGGGATGGCTACACCTTC. As protein: CATSDSSDRDGYTF.

The V call is TRBV2, the J call TRBJ2-2, with D uncertain. CDR1 and CDR2 (germline): SNHLY, FYNNEI. The ends were cut back, 6 bases at V and 3 bases at J, with 5 bases in the middle. The CDR3 has 12 residues. The CDR3 loop is CASRQYTGELFF. CDR3 DNA: TGTGCCAGCAGACAATACACCGGGGAGCTGTTTTTT.